This T cell receptor (beta chain) stems from a study of T cell responses to AZD1222 COVID-19 vaccine. Assay used: immunoSEQ multiplex PCR; TCRdb lists only in-frame clones, some missing. The sample contains 95,000 to 150,000 clones, 86% of which appear only once. Germline V gene sequence: CDR1 MDHEN, CDR2 SYDVKM. V lost 10 bases, J lost 8 bases, and 18 bases lay in between. The CDR3 has 13 amino acids. It was second doses at about 4 or about 12 weeks that were pooled. To note about this clone: The antigen remains unidentified.

Findings of the study overall: Nearly half of spike-specific TCRs reportedly target variant regions that are unmutated in the B.1.351 and B.1.1.7 variants.

The chain combines TRBV28 with TRBJ2-4; D is unclear. The clonotype was recovered from an adult who received the AZD1222 COVID-19 vaccine. The sample here was peripheral blood, taken 28 days after the second AZD1222 dose. The CDR3 DNA follows: TGTGCCATCCGACATCCCAAGAGTGACATTCAGTACTTC. It translates to CAIRHPKSDIQYF. Supplemented by reference TRBV28 and TRBJ2-4, the full variable domain reads DVKVTQSSRYLVKRTGEKVFLECVQDMDHENMFWYRQDPGLGLRLIYFSYDVKMKEKGDIPEGYSVSREKKERFSLILESASTNQTSMYLCAIRHPKSDIQYFGAGTRLSVL.